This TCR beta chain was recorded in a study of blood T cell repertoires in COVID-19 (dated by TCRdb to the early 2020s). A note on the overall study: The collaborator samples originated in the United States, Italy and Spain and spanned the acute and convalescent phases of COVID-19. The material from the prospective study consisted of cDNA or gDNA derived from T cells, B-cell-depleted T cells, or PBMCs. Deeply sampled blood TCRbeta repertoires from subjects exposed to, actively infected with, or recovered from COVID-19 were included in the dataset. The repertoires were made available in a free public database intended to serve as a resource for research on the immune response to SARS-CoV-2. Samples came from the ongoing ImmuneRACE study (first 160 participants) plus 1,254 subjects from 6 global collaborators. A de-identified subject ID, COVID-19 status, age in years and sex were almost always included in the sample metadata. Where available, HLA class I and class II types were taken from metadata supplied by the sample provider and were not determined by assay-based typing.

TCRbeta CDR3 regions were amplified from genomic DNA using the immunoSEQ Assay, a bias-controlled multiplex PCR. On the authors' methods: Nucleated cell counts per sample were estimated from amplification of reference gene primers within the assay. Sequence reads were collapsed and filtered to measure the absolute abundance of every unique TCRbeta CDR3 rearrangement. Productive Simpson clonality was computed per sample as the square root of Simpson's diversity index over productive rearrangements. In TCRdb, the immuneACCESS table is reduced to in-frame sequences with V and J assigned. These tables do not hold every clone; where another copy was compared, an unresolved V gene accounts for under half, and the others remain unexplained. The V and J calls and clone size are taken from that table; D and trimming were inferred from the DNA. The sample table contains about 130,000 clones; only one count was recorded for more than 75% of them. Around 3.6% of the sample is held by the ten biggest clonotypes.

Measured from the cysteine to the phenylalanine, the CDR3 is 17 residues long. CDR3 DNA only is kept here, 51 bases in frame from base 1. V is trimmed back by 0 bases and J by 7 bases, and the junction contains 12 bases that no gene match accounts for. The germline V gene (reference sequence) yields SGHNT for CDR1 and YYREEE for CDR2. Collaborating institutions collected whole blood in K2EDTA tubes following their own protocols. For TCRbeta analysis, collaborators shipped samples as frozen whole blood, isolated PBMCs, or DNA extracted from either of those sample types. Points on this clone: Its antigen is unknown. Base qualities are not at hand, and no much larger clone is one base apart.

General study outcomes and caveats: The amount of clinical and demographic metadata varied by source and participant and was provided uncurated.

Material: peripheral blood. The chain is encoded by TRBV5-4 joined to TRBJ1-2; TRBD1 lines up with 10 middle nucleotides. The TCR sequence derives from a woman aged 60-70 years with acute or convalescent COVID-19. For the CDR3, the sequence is CASSLALRGTGEVGYTF. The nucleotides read TGTGCCAGCAGCTTGGCTCTCCGGGGGACAGGGGAGGTTGGCTACACCTTC.